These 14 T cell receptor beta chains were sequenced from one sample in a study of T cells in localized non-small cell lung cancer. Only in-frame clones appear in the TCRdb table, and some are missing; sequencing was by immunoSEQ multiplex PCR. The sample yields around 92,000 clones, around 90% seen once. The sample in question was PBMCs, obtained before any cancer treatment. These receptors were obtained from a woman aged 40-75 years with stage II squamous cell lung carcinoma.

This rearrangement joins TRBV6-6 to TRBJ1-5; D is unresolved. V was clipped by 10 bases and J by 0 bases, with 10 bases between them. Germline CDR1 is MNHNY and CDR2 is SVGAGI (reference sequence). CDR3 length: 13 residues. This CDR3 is CATKDLSNQPQHF. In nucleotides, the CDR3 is TGTGCCACCAAAGACCTTAGCAATCAGCCCCAGCATTTT.

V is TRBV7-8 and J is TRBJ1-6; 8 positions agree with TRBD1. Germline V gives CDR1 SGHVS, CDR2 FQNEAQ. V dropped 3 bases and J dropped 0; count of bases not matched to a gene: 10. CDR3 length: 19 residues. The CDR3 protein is CASSLDRETRSSYNSPLHF. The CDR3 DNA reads TGTGCCAGCAGCTTGGACAGGGAAACCCGGAGCTCCTATAATTCACCCCTCCACTTT.

This chain's CDR3 is CASTASGHPNTEAFF. The DNA for the CDR3 is TGTGCCAGCACGGCATCGGGACACCCGAACACTGAAGCTTTCTTT. The V gene is TRBV11-2, the J gene TRBJ1-1; the D gene is possibly TRBD1 (6 bases). Germline V gene sequence: CDR1 SGHAT, CDR2 FQNNGV. Trimming cost V 7 bases and J 1 base, with 16 bases left between them. The length of the CDR3 is 15 residues.

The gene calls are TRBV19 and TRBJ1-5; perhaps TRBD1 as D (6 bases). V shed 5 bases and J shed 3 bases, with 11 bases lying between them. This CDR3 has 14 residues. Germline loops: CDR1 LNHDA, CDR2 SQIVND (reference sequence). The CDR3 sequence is CASSPRDTNQPQHF. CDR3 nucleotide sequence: TGTGCCAGTAGTCCCCGGGACACCAATCAGCCCCAGCATTTT.

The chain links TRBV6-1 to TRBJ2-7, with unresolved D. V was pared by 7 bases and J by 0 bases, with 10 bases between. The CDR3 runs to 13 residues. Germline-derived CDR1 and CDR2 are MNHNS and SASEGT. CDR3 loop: CASIYFPSYEQYF. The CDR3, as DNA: TGTGCCAGCATATACTTCCCCTCCTACGAGCAGTACTTC.

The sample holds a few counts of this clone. CDR3 DNA sequence: TGTGCCATCAGTGAGGGCAGGATGCGCAATGAGCAGTTCTTC. Protein product: CAISEGRMRNEQFF. The V and J genes are TRBV10-3 and TRBJ2-1; D is unresolved. The V gene lost 2 bases and the J gene lost 6 bases, with 11 bases spanning the gap. This CDR3 comprises 14 residues. In germline, CDR1 is ENHRY, CDR2 SYGVKD.

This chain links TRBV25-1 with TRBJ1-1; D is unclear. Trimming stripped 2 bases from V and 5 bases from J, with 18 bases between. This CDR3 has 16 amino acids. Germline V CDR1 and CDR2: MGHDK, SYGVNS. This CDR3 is CASSETRSKARTEAFF. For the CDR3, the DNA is TGTGCCAGCAGTGAAACGCGGAGTAAAGCAAGGACTGAAGCTTTCTTT.

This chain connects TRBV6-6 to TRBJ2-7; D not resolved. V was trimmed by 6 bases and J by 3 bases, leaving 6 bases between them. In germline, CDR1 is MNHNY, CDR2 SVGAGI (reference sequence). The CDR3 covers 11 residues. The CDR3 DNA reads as TGTGCCAGCAGCCAAAGCTACGAGCAGTACTTC. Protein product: CASSQSYEQYF.

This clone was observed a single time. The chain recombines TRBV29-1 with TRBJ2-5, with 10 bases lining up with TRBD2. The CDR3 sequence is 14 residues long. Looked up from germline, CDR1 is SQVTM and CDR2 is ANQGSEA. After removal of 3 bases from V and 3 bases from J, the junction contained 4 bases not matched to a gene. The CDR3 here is CSVDALAGEETQYF. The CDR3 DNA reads TGCAGCGTTGATGCCCTAGCGGGGGAAGAGACCCAGTACTTC.

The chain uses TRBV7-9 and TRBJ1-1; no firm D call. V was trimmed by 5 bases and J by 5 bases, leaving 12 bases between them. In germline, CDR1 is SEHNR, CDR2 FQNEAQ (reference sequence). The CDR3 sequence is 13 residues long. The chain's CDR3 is CASSLLGGTEAFF. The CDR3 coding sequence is TGTGCCAGCAGCCTCCTCGGTGGTACTGAAGCTTTCTTT.

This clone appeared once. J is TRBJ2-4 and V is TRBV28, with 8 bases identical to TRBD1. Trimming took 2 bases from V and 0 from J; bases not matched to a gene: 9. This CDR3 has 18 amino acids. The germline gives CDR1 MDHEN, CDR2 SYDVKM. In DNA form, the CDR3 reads TGTGCCAGCAGTTTAGGGCAGGGGGCTAAGGGAGCCAAAAACATTCAGTACTTC. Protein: CASSLGQGAKGAKNIQYF. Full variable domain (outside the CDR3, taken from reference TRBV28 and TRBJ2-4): DVKVTQSSRYLVKRTGEKVFLECVQDMDHENMFWYRQDPGLGLRLIYFSYDVKMKEKGDIPEGYSVSREKKERFSLILESASTNQTSMYLCASSLGQGAKGAKNIQYFGAGTRLSVL.

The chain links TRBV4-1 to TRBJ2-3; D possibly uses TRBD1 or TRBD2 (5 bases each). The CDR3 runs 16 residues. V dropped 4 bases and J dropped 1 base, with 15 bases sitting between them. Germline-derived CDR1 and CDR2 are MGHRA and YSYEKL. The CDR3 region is CASSRSLGVGTDTQYF. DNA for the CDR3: TGCGCCAGCAGCCGATCACTAGGGGTGGGCACAGATACGCAGTATTTT.

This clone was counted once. The CDR3: CASSLDAGLVNEKLFF. In DNA, the CDR3 is TGTGCCAGCAGCTTAGATGCGGGGCTCGTTAATGAAAAACTGTTTTTT. The V call is TRBV7-9, the J call TRBJ1-4; D may be TRBD1 (5 bases). The CDR3 contains 16 residues. Germline V lookup: CDR1 SEHNR, CDR2 FQNEAQ (reference sequence). V was clipped by 1 base and J by 4 bases, with 13 bases between them.

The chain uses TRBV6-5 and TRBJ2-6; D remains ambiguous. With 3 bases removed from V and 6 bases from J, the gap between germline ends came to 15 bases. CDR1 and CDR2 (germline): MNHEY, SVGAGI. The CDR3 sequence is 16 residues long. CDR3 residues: CASSYADVYPANVLTF. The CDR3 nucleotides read TGTGCCAGCAGTTATGCAGATGTCTACCCGGCCAACGTCCTGACTTTC.